This T cell receptor beta chain was sequenced for a study of OX40 agonist ivuxolimab in advanced cancers. Points from the study as a whole: With doses of 0.1 to 3.0 mg/kg, CD4+ and CD8+ blood T cells had undergone clonal expansion by week 6.

Points on this clone: Its antigen is unknown.

Sequencing was performed with immunoSEQ multiplex PCR; in TCRdb, only in-frame clones are kept and a portion is missing. This repertoire shows around 29,000 clones, roughly 86% found once; its top ten account for around 18%. The starting material was CD4+ or CD8+ T cells sorted from blood, obtained in a trial of the OX40 agonist ivuxolimab. The sequence derives from an adult with an advanced solid tumor such as melanoma, head and neck, liver or kidney cancer.

The CDR3 DNA is TGTGCCAGCAGTGGGAGGGACATCGGGTCCCTTCGGTCCTACGAGCAGTACTTC. Its translation: CASSGRDIGSLRSYEQYF. The chain employs TRBV6-1 and TRBJ2-7; D is tentatively TRBD1 or TRBD2 (6 bases each). This CDR3 comprises 18 residues. The germline V gene has CDR1 MNHNS and CDR2 SASEGT. The ends were cut back, 4 bases at V and 1 base at J, with 23 bases in the middle.